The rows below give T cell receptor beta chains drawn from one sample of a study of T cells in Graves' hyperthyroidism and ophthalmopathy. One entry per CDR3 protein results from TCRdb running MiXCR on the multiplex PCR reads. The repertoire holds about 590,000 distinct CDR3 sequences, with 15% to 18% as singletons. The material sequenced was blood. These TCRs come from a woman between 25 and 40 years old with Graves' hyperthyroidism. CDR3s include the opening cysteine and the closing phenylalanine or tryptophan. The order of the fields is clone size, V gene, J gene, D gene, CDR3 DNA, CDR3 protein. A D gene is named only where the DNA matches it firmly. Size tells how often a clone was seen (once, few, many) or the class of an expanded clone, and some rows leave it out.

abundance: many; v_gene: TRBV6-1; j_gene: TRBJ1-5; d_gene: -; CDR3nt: TGTGCCAGCAGTGAAAATTCCCCCGATCAGCCCCAGCATTTT; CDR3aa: CASSENSPDQPQHF
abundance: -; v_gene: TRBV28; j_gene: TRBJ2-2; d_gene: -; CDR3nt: TGTGCCAGCAGTTTGGCAGAGAGGACCGGGGAGCTGTTTTTT; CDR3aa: CASSLAERTGELFF
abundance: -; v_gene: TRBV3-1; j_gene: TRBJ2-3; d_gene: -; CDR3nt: TGTGCCAGCAGCCAAGAAGGGGGGAGCACAGATACGCAGTATTTT; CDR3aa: CASSQEGGSTDTQYF
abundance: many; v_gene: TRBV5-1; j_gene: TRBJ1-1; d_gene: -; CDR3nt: TGCGCCAGCAGCTCGGGCGCTGGGAACACTGAAGCTTTCTTT; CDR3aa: CASSSGAGNTEAFF
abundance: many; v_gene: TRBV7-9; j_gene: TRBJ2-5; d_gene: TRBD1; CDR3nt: TGTGCCAGCAGCATCGGGACAGGGGGAGAGACCCAGTACTTC; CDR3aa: CASSIGTGGETQYF
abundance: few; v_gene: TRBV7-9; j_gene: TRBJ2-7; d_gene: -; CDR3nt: TGTGCCAGCAGCTCGTACAGGGACGGGGGCTCCTACGAGCAGTACTTC; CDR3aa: CASSSYRDGGSYEQYF
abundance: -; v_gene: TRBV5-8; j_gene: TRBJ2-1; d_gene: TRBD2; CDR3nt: TGTGCCAGCAGCCAAAGGGGACTAGGGCGTTACAATGAGCAGTTCTTC; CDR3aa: CASSQRGLGRYNEQFF
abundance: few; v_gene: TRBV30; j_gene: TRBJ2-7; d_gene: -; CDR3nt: TGTGCCAGTAGTACCACTGGTGCCTCCTACGAGCAGTACTTC; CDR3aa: CASSTTGASYEQYF
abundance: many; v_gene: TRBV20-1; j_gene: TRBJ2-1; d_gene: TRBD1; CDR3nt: TGCAGTGCGGAAGGGATTGACAGGGGCAATGAGCAGTTCTTC; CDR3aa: CSAEGIDRGNEQFF
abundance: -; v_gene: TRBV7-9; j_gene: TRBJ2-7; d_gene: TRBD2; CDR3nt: TGTGCCAGCACCAACAGGAACCCGGGACTAGCCGAAGCCTACGAGCAGTACTTC; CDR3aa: CASTNRNPGLAEAYEQYF
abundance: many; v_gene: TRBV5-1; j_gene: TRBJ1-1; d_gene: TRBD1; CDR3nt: TGCGCCAGCAGCGACACAGGACAGGGAAGAAACACTGAAGCTTTCTTT; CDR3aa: CASSDTGQGRNTEAFF
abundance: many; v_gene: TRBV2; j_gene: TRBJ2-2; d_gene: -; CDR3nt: TGTGCCAGCAGGGGCGGGGAGCTGTTTTTT; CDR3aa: CASRGGELFF
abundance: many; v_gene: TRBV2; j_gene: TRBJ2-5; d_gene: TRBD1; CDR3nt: TGTGCCAGCAGGGGGACAGGGCACGAGACCCAGTACTTC; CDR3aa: CASRGTGHETQYF
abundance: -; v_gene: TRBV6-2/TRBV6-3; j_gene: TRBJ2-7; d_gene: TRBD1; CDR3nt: TGTGCCAGCAGTTCCACCGGGACAGGGGCCATTAGCTCCTACGAGCAGTACTTC; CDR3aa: CASSSTGTGAISSYEQYF
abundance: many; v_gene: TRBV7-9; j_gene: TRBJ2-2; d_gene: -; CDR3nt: TGTGCCAGCAGCTTAGCCACGTCACCCGCGAACACCGGGGAGCTGTTTTTT; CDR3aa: CASSLATSPANTGELFF
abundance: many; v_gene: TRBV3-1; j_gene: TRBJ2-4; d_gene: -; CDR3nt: TGTGCCAGCAGCCAAGGCCGGGGTTGGGTGATTCAGTACTTC; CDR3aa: CASSQGRGWVIQYF
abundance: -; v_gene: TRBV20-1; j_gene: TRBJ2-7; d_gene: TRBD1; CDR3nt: TGCAGTGCTAGCGGGACAGGGGTTCAAGGGGAGCAGTACTTC; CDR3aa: CSASGTGVQGEQYF
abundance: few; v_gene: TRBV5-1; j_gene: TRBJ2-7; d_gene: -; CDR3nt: TGCGCCAGCAGCTTGGTCAGTAACGAGCAGTACTTC; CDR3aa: CASSLVSNEQYF
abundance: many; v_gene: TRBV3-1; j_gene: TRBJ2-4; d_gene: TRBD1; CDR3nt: TGTGCCAGCAGCCAAGATTCGGCCAGGGGGTCAGTTCAGTACTTC; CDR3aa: CASSQDSARGSVQYF
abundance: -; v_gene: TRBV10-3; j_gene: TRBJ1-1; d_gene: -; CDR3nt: TGTGCCATCAGGAGGGGCGGGGGGGGCACTGAAGCTTTCTTT; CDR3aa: CAIRRGGGGTEAFF
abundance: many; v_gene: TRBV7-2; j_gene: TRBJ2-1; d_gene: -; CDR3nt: TGTGCCAGCAGCTTAGCGTCCCTGGTCAATGAGCAGTTCTTC; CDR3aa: CASSLASLVNEQFF
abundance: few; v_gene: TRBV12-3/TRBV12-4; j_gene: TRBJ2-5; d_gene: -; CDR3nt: TGTGCCAGCAACGAGGACAGTACCCTCTTGGAGACCCAGTACTTC; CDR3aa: CASNEDSTLLETQYF
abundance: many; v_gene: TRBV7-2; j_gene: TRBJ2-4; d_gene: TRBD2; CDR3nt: TGTGCCAGCAGCTCTAGCGGGAGTCCTAAAAACATTCAGTACTTC; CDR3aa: CASSSSGSPKNIQYF
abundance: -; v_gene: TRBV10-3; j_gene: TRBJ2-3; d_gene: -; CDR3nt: TGTGCCATCACCGAGACTGGGGCAGATACGCAGTATTTT; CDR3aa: CAITETGADTQYF
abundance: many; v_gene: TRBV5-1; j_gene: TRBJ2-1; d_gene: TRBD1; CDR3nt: TGCGCCAGCAGCTTGGCCTCGGGACAGGGGGCCTACAATGAGCAGTTCTTC; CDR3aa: CASSLASGQGAYNEQFF
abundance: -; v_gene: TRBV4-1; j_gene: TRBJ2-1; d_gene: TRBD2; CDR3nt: TGCGCCAGCAGCCCTGTAGCGGGAGATTCCTACAATGAGCAGTTCTTC; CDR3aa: CASSPVAGDSYNEQFF
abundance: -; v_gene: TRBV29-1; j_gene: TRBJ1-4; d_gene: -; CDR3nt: TGCAGCGTTTCTGCTAACGAAAAACTGTTTTTT; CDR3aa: CSVSANEKLFF
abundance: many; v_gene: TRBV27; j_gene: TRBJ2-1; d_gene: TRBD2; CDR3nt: TGTGCCAGCAACGCCGCGGGAGGGCCATGGAATGAGCAGTTCTTC; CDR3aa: CASNAAGGPWNEQFF
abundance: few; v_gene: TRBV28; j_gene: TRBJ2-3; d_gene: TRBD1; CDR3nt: TGTGCCAGCAGTTTAACCTACGGGACAGGATATATCGATACGCAGTATTTT; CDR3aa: CASSLTYGTGYIDTQYF
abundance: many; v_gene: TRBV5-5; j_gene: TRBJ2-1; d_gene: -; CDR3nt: TGTGCCAGCAGCTTGGTACACCTTCTGAGCAATGAGCAGTTCTTC; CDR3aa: CASSLVHLLSNEQFF
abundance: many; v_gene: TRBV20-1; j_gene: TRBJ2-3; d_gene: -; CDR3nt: TGCAGTGCCCCCGGATGGGGGCGCAGGCCAGATACGCAGTATTTT; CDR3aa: CSAPGWGRRPDTQYF
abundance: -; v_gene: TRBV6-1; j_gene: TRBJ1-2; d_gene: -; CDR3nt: TGTGCCAGCAGGCAGGACAGCTATGGCTACACCTTC; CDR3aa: CASRQDSYGYTF
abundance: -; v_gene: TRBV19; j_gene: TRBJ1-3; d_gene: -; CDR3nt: TGTGCCAGTAGTGGGTGGAACGGAAACACCATATATTTT; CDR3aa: CASSGWNGNTIYF
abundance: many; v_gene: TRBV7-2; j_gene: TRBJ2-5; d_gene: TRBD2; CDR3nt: TGTGCCAGCAGCCCCCCCGGGGCGGGAGTGGAGACCCAGTACTTC; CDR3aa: CASSPPGAGVETQYF
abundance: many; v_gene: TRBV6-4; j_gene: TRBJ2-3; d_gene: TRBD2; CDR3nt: TGTGCCAGCAGTGACGAAGCGGGAGGGGGCACAGATACGCAGTATTTT; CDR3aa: CASSDEAGGGTDTQYF
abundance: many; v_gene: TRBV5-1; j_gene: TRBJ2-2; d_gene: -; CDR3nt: TGCGCCAGCAGCTTGGGCCCAGAAAAATTGGCCGGGGAGCTGTTTTTT; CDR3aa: CASSLGPEKLAGELFF
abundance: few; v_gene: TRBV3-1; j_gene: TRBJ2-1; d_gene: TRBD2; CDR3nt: TGTGCCAGCAGCCGCGAAAGCCTTAGCGGGGGTCCATTTGAGCAGTTCTTC; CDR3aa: CASSRESLSGGPFEQFF
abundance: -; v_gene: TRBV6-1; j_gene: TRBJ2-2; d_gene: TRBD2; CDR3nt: TGTGCCAGCACTACACGCGGGACTAGCGGAGCGAACACCGGGGAGCTGTTTTTT; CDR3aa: CASTTRGTSGANTGELFF
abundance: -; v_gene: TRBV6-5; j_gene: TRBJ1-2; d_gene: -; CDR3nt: TGTGCCAGCAGTTACAGTACGGAAAGGGCGTATGGCTACACCTTC; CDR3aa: CASSYSTERAYGYTF
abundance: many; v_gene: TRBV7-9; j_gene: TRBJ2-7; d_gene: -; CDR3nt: TGTGCCAGCAGCGCCGACGGGAACTACGAGCAGTACTTC; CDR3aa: CASSADGNYEQYF
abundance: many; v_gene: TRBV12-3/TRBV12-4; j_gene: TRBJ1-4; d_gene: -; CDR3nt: TGTGCCAGCAGTTCAACCCGGTTCAGCGAAAAACTGTTTTTT; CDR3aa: CASSSTRFSEKLFF
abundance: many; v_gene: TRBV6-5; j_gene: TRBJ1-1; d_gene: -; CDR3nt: TGTGCCAGCAGTTACTCCGGGGCCCACACTGAAGCTTTCTTT; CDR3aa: CASSYSGAHTEAFF
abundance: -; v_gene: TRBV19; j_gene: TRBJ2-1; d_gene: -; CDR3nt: TGTGCCAGTAGTCACCGATCTGTACACAATGAGCAGTTCTTC; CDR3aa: CASSHRSVHNEQFF
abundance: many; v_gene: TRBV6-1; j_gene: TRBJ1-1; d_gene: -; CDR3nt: TGTGCCAGCACCCGATCCGATATGAACACTGAAGCTTTCTTT; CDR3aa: CASTRSDMNTEAFF
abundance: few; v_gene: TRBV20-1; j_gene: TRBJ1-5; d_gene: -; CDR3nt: TGCAGTGCTAGAGATGTGGGGGGGAGCAATCAGCCCCAGCATTTT; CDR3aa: CSARDVGGSNQPQHF
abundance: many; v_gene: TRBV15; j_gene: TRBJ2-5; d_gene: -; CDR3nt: TGTGCCACCAGCCTTGTGCTAGCCCAAGAGACCCAGTACTTC; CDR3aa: CATSLVLAQETQYF
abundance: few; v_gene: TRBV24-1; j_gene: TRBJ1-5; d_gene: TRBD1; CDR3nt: TGTGCCACCAGTGATCGAGACAGGGGGAGCAATCAGCCCCAGCATTTT; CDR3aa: CATSDRDRGSNQPQHF
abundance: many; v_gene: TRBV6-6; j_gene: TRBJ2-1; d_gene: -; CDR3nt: TGTGCCAGCAGTTACTCGGAGGACAAGAGCTACAATGAGCAGTTCTTC; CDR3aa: CASSYSEDKSYNEQFF
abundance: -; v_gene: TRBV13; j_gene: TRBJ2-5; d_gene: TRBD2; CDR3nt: TGTGCCAGCAGCTTAGGGCTAGCGGGAGCAAACCAAGAGACCCAGTACTTC; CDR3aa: CASSLGLAGANQETQYF
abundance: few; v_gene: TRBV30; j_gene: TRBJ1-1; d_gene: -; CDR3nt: TGTGCCTGGAGCCGCGGTACAGGATTTAATAATTTGGCTTTCTTT; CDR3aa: CAWSRGTGFNNLAFF
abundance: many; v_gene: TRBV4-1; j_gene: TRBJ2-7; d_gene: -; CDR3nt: TGCGCCAGCAGCCGCCCTCGGGGGTCAGAGGAAGAGCAGTACTTC; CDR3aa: CASSRPRGSEEEQYF
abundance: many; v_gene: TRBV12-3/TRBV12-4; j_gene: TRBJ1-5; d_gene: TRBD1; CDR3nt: TGTGCCAGCAGTTTAGACAGGAGACAGGGTCCCCAGCATTTT; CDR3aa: CASSLDRRQGPQHF
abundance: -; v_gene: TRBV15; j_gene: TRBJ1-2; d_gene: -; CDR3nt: TGTGCCACCAGCAGAGGAAAAGACACCAGCTATGGCTACACCTTC; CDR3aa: CATSRGKDTSYGYTF
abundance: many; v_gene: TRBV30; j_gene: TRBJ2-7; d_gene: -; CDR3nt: TGTGCCTGGAGTGTAACCGCAACTGGGCAGTACTTC; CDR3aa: CAWSVTATGQYF
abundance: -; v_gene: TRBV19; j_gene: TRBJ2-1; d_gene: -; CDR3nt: TGTGCCAGTAGTGGGGACGGATACAATGAGCAGTTCTTC; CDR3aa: CASSGDGYNEQFF
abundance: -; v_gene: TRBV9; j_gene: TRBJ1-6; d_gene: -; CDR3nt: TGTGCCAGCAGCTCGGGGACATTGGTTTCACCCCTCCACTTT; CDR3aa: CASSSGTLVSPLHF
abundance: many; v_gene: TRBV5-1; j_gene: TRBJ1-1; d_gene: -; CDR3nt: TGCGCCAGCAGCCCCACAGGGATGAACACTGAAGCTTTCTTT; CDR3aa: CASSPTGMNTEAFF
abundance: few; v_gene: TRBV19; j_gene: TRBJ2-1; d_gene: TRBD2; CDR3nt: TGTGCCAGTAGTATCCGGGGACTAGCGGGAATCCATGAGCAGTTCTTC; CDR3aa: CASSIRGLAGIHEQFF
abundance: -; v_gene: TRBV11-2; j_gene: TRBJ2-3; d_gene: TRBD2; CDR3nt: TGTGCCAGCAGCGTGATGACTAGCGGGCCATTCACAGATACGCAGTATTTT; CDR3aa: CASSVMTSGPFTDTQYF
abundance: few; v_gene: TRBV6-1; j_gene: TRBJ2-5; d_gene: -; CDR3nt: TGTGCCAGCACCTACGGGGGAGTGCAAGAGACCCAGTACTTC; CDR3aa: CASTYGGVQETQYF